The 18 T cell receptor beta chains presented below share a single source sample, sequenced in a study of CD4 T cells in relation to SARS-CoV-2 and coronaviruses (dated by TCRdb to the early 2020s). CD4+ T cells from unexposed donors were collected before the COVID-19 pandemic (2011-2018). After approximately 11 days of culture, CD4+ T cells were isolated with the EasySep CD4+ T cell isolation kit. These receptors are not linked to any known antigen. The method was the immunoSEQ multiplex PCR assay. Imported from immuneACCESS, the table was reduced by TCRdb to in-frame sequences with V and J called. These copies leave out some clones; in studies compared against another copy, an unresolved V gene accounts for under half, and the cause of the remainder is not known. In all, the sample holds under 30,000 clones, and about three quarters of those were seen once. The leading ten clones occupy approximately 22% of the sample.

The sample comprised CD4+ T cells from PBMCs, cultured in vitro. These receptors were taken from a human donor in good health.

The genes are TRBV12-3 or TRBV12-4 and TRBJ1-6; D ambiguous. Trimming shortened V by 4 bases and J by 10 bases, and 8 bases separated the two germline ends. CDR3 length: 12 amino acids. The CDR3 nucleotides read TGTGCCAGCAGTTATGGAGGGTCACCCCTCCACTTT. Translated, it gives CASSYGGSPLHF.

The sample holds one count of this clone. The chain has TRBV19 and TRBJ2-3; 7 bases agree with TRBD1. Germline CDR1 and CDR2: LNHDA and SQIVND (reference sequence). After removal of 8 bases from V and 2 bases from J, the junction contained 7 bases not matched to a gene. The length of the CDR3 is 14 residues. CDR3 sequence: CASALGTVTDTQYF. The CDR3 DNA sequence: TGTGCCAGTGCGCTGGGGACAGTCACAGATACGCAGTATTTT.

The chain recombines TRBV9 with TRBJ1-4; 8 nucleotides line up with TRBD1. Germline CDR1 reads SGDLS; CDR2 reads YYNGEE. The CDR3 runs to 15 residues. V gave up 4 bases and J gave up 7 bases; unmatched junction bases: 9. CDR3 nucleotide sequence: TGTGCCAGCAGCACCTTCACAGGGGGGGTTGAAAAACTGTTTTTT. This codes for CASSTFTGGVEKLFF.

This rearrangement joins TRBV6-5 to TRBJ2-6, with D possibly matching TRBD1 (5 bases). The CDR3 has 15 amino acids. CDR1 is MNHEY, CDR2 SVGAGI, per germline. V was pared by 6 bases and J by 0 bases, with 9 bases between. DNA of the CDR3: TGTGCCAGCAGCAGACAGCCCTCTGGGGCCAACGTCCTGACTTTC. It encodes CASSRQPSGANVLTF.

This clone was detected a few times. The gene calls are TRBV30 and TRBJ1-4; D call uncertain. CDR3 length equals 15 residues. V gave up 0 bases and J gave up 8 bases, with 16 bases separating them. In germline, CDR1 is GTSNPN, CDR2 SVGIG (reference sequence). The CDR3 DNA is TGTGCCTGGAGTGTACGTACCAGCGCCTTCGAAAAACTGTTTTTT. Its protein is CAWSVRTSAFEKLFF.

The chain couples TRBV6-2 or TRBV6-3 to TRBJ1-4; possible D gene TRBD1, 6 bases. Germline V gene sequence: CDR1 MNHEY, CDR2 SVGEGT. The V gene lost 4 bases and the J gene lost 6 bases, with 12 bases spanning the gap. This CDR3 spans 14 amino acids. CDR3 region: CASSSQGGYEKLFF. The CDR3 DNA reads as TGTGCCAGCAGTTCACAGGGCGGCTATGAAAAACTGTTTTTT.

The CDR3 sequence: CASAPSPGASGYTF. CDR3 nucleotide sequence: TGCGCCAGCGCCCCCTCTCCGGGTGCCTCTGGCTACACCTTC. V and J are TRBV5-1 and TRBJ1-2; D gene ambiguous. The CDR3 has 14 residues. Looked up from germline, CDR1 is SGHRS and CDR2 is YFSETQ. Between the trimmed V and J ends, which lost 7 bases and 7 bases, there was a span of 20 bases.

The chain is built from TRBV6-2 or TRBV6-3 and TRBJ1-1; D might be TRBD1 (5 bases). This CDR3 region has 14 residues. Germline V gives CDR1 MNHEY, CDR2 SVGEGT. Trimming took 3 bases from V and 5 from J, leaving 13 bases between them. Written as DNA, the CDR3 is TGTGCCAGCAGTTATGCCGTTCAGGGAACTGAAGCTTTCTTT. This gives the protein CASSYAVQGTEAFF.

The CDR3 DNA reads as TGTGCCTGGAGCGGACAGGGCCAGACTGAAGCTTTCTTT. Protein product: CAWSGQGQTEAFF. This chain uses TRBV30 with TRBJ1-1; TRBD1 aligns across 8 bases. Germline values: CDR1 GTSNPN, CDR2 SVGIG (reference sequence). Unmatched junction bases numbered 5, after V lost 3 bases and J lost 5 bases. The CDR3 runs 13 residues.

The V gene is TRBV3-1 (or the pseudogene TRBV3-2), the J gene TRBJ2-1; 7 bases agree with TRBD2. Trimming cost V 6 bases and J 0 bases; bases outside gene matches: 5. This CDR3 contains 15 residues. Germline loops: CDR1 LGHDT, CDR2 YNNKEL (reference sequence). The CDR3 bases are TGTGCCAGCAGGGGAGGGCCTCTCTCCTACAATGAGCAGTTCTTC. Translation gives CASRGGPLSYNEQFF.

This clone was seen more than once but under ten times. The chain couples TRBV5-6 to TRBJ2-5; D might be TRBD2 (5 bases). With 6 bases removed from V and 5 bases from J, the gap between germline ends came to 20 bases. Germline V gives CDR1 SGHDT, CDR2 YYEEEE. The CDR3 has 15 amino acids. Here the CDR3 reads CASTLGSGFGETQYF. The CDR3 bases are TGTGCCAGCACACTGGGGAGCGGATTTGGGGAGACCCAGTACTTC.

This clone was observed a single time. This rearrangement joins TRBV18 to TRBJ1-3, with D unclear. CDR1 and CDR2 from the germline V gene are KGHSH and LQKENI. The CDR3 totals 16 residues. V lost 5 bases, J lost 1 base, and 15 bases lay in between. The CDR3 nucleotides read TGTGCCAGCTCATCGAGGAGGACTCAGTCTGGAAACACCATATATTTT. Translating gives CASSSRRTQSGNTIYF.

The V and J genes are TRBV7-6 and TRBJ2-3, with a tentative D call TRBD2 (7 bases). The length of the CDR3 is 16 residues. CDR1 is SGHVS, CDR2 FNYEAQ, per germline. With 4 bases removed from V and 3 bases from J, the gap between germline ends came to 17 bases. CDR3 nucleotides: TGTGCCAGCAGCTCCGGGGGCGCGGGAGTAACAGATACGCAGTATTTT. Translating gives CASSSGGAGVTDTQYF.

The chain recombines TRBV27 with TRBJ1-5; D is unresolved. The CDR3 is 15 residues long. Germline V gene data show CDR1 as MNHEY and CDR2 as SMNVEV (reference sequence). Between the trimmed V and J ends, which lost 5 bases and 6 bases, there was a span of 17 bases. DNA of the CDR3: TGTGCCAGCAGTCGTACATACCCATACACTCAGCCCCAGCATTTT. It translates to CASSRTYPYTQPQHF.

The J gene is TRBJ2-7, the V gene TRBV11-2; possible D gene TRBD2, 6 bases. The ends were cut back, 5 bases at V and 2 bases at J, with 19 bases in the middle. Germline CDR1 and CDR2: SGHAT and FQNNGV. The CDR3 spans 16 residues. The CDR3 region has the DNA TGTGCCAGCAGCCTTATTGGACTACCAACCCCCTACGAGCAGTACTTC. It encodes CASSLIGLPTPYEQYF.

This chain joins TRBV7-9 and TRBJ2-3; D not resolved. V lost 0 bases, J lost 5 bases, and 9 bases lay in between. This CDR3 contains 14 residues. In germline, CDR1 is SEHNR, CDR2 FQNEAQ (reference sequence). CDR3: CASSLASSGDTQYF. The CDR3 nucleotides are TGTGCCAGCAGCTTAGCGTCATCGGGAGATACGCAGTATTTT.

V usage is TRBV3-1 (or the pseudogene TRBV3-2) and J usage is TRBJ2-2; no firm D call. Between the trimmed V and J ends, which lost 4 bases and 2 bases, there was a span of 8 bases. Looked up from germline, CDR1 is LGHDT and CDR2 is YNNKEL (reference sequence). The CDR3 is 14 residues long. The CDR3 protein is CASSLTHNTGELFF. The CDR3 bases are TGTGCCAGCAGCCTTACGCATAACACCGGGGAGCTGTTTTTT.

This clone was detected only once. The chain joins TRBV19 to TRBJ2-6, with D perhaps TRBD1 (5 bases). Germline values: CDR1 LNHDA, CDR2 SQIVND (reference sequence). The CDR3 consists of 17 residues. V lost 10 bases and J 0 bases, leaving 19 bases between the germline ends. CDR3 sequence (DNA): TGTGCCACCACCAGATGGGGCATTTCCTCTGGGGCCAACGTCCTGACTTTC. This translates into CATTRWGISSGANVLTF.